The clone carrying this T cell receptor beta chain was counted a few times. As yet, its antigen is unknown. Documented time point: persistent/refractory GD, antithyroid drugs over 5 years with positive TRAb. Isolated PBMC RNA provided the starting material for the TCR library. Graves' disease diagnoses used American Thyroid Association guidelines. These data originate in a study of regulatory T cells in long-lasting Graves disease. On the study more broadly: Treatment with antithyroid drugs for over 5 years, together with positive TSH receptor antibodies, meant persistent Graves' disease.

The CDR3 runs 17 residues. Germline CDR1 reads MGHRA; CDR2 reads YSYEKL. Trimming took 4 bases from V and 5 from J; bases not matched to a gene: 9. Arm-PCR of CDR3 regions and iRepertoire HTBI primers were the basis on which TCR beta libraries were built. One entry per CDR3 protein, called by TCRdb with MiXCR from the multiplex PCR reads. Of approximately 350,000 distinct CDR3 sequences in the sample, roughly 23% were seen once. Study-wide results and caveats: The researchers studied only peripheral blood, not thyroid tissue.

The J gene is TRBJ2-2, the V gene TRBV4-1, with 11 nucleotides matching TRBD2. Source: peripheral blood mononuclear cells (PBMCs), taken when the disease was refractory, from a patient treated with antithyroid drugs. The clonotype was recovered from a woman aged 40 to 49 with Graves disease. The CDR3 is CASSRRTSGPGTGELFF. Written as DNA, the CDR3 is TGCGCCAGCAGCCGCCGGACTAGCGGGCCGGGGACCGGGGAGCTGTTTTTT.